Below are 7 T cell receptor beta chains sequenced from a single sample in a study of Graves' ophthalmopathy and Graves' hyperthyroidism (dated by TCRdb to the late 2010s). The reads were generated on an Illumina HiSeq 2000. For repertoire sequencing, TCR beta CDR3 regions were amplified from RNA transcripts. The first round was an RT-PCR using HTBI primers with the Qiagen OneStep RT-PCR kit, and this first round was followed by a second-round multiplex PCR, then size selection and purification. TCRdb reran the public reads through fastp at Q25 and MiXCR, keeping productive beta chains. Entries that share a CDR3 protein sequence are merged under the most common genes and DNA. The sample records about 660,000 distinct CDR3 sequences, more than 40% of which are singletons. The ten largest clones take up under 3.5% of the sample. The sample was peripheral blood. Receptors originate from an adult man with Graves' ophthalmopathy.

The chain carries TRBV27 and TRBJ2-5, with 11 bases identical to TRBD2. CDR3 length: 18 residues. From germline, CDR1 is MNHEY and CDR2 SMNVEV (reference sequence). V lost 5 bases, J lost 0 bases, and 11 bases stayed unmatched. The CDR3 DNA reads TGTGCCAGCAGTAGCGGGCTAGCGGGGGGCAAGCACCAAGAGACCCAGTACTTC. Protein product: CASSSGLAGGKHQETQYF.

This clonotype was seen repeatedly, ten times or more. The J gene is TRBJ2-2, the V gene TRBV7-9; 7 nucleotides align to TRBD1. This CDR3 is 15 amino acids long. Trimming cost V 5 bases and J 4 bases; bases outside gene matches: 7. CDR1 SEHNR and CDR2 FQNEAQ come from the germline V gene (reference sequence). The CDR3 spells CASSEQGFGTGELFF. Written as DNA, the CDR3 is TGTGCCAGCAGCGAACAGGGGTTCGGCACCGGGGAGCTGTTTTTT.

This clonotype was found a few times. This rearrangement joins TRBV7-2 to TRBJ1-1, with D uncertain. The CDR3 has 15 amino acids. V lost 5 bases and J 0 bases, leaving 13 bases between the germline ends. In germline, CDR1 is SGHTA, CDR2 FQGNSA. CDR3 nucleotides: TGTGCCAGCAGCCTTGTAGGGAAAATGAACACTGAAGCTTTCTTT. This gives the protein CASSLVGKMNTEAFF.

The rearrangement joins TRBV20-1 to TRBJ1-6; D is unclear. Between the trimmed V and J ends, which lost 3 bases and 6 bases, there was a span of 15 bases. The germline CDR1 and CDR2 sequences are DFQATT and SNEGSKA (reference sequence). The CDR3 consists of 15 residues. The CDR3 coding sequence is TGCAGTGCTAGCCCCGTGGGGAATTTTAATTCACCCCTCCACTTT. It specifies CSASPVGNFNSPLHF.

The rearrangement joins TRBV7-9 to TRBJ2-1; possibly TRBD1 or TRBD2 for D (5 bases each). Germline V gene lookup returns CDR1 SEHNR and CDR2 FQNEAQ (reference sequence). Deletions cut 2 bases from V and 13 bases from J, with 12 bases between. There are 12 residues in the CDR3. The CDR3, as DNA: TGTGCCAGCAGCTTATTTGAGGGGACCCAGTTCTTC. Translating gives CASSLFEGTQFF.

The V and J genes are TRBV30 and TRBJ1-4; D remains ambiguous. The germline CDR1 and CDR2 sequences are GTSNPN and SVGIG (reference sequence). The CDR3 has 13 residues. The V end lost 0 bases, the J end lost 1 base, and 3 bases lay between the germline ends. The CDR3 region has the DNA TGTGCCTGGAGTGTACGAACTAATGAAAAACTGTTTTTT. It is translated as CAWSVRTNEKLFF.

This clonotype was observed a few times. V and J are TRBV6-4 and TRBJ1-4, with TRBD1 identical over 11 bases. Looked up from germline, CDR1 is MRHNA and CDR2 is SNTAGT. V shed 4 bases and J 8 bases; nucleotides not matched to a gene: 15. This CDR3 is built from 18 residues. As DNA, the CDR3 is TGTGCCAGCAGTGCCCCGAGGACAGGGGGCGCGAATCGAGAAAAACTGTTTTTT. It translates to CASSAPRTGGANREKLFF.